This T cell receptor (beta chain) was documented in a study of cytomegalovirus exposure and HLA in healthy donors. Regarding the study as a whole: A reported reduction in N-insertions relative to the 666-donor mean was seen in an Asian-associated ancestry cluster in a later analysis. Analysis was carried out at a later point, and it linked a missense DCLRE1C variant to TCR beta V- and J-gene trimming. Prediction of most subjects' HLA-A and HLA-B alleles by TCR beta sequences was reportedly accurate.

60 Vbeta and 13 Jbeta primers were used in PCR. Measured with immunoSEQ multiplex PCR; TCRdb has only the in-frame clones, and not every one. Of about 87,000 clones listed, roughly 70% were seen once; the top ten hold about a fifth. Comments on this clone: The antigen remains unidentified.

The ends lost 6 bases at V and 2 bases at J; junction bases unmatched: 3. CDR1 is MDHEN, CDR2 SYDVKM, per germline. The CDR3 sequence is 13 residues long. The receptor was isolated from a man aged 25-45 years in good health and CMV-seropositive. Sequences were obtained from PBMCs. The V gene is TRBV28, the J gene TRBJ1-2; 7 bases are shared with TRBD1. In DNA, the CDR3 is TGTGCCAGCAGGATGGGACAGAACTATGGCTACACCTTC. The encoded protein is CASRMGQNYGYTF.